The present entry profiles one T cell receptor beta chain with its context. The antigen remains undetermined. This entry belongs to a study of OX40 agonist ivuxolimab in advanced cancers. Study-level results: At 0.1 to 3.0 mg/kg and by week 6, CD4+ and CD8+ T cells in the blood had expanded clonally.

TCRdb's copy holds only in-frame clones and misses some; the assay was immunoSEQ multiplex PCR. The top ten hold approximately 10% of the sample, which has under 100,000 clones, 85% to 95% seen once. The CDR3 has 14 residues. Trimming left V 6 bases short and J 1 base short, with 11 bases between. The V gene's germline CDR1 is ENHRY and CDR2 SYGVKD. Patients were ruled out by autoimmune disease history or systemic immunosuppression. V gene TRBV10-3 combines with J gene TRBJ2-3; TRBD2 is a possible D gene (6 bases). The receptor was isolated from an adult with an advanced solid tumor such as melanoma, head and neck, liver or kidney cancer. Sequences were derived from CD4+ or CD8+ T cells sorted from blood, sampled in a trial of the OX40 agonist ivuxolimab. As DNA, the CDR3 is TGTGCCATCAGCTTACCGGGGGGCACAGATACGCAGTATTTT. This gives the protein CAISLPGGTDTQYF.